One and the same sample provided the 32 T cell receptor beta chains below, sequenced in a study of T cell responses to AZD1222 COVID-19 vaccine. The repertoire was sequenced with immunoSEQ multiplex PCR; TCRdb's copy has only in-frame clones and lacks some. The sample includes about 110,000 clones, approximately 86% of them seen just once. Sample: peripheral blood, taken on day 0 of AZD1222 vaccination. All receptors come from an adult in good health.

This clone was detected only once. The V gene is TRBV28, the J gene TRBJ2-5; D is ambiguous. Germline CDR1 and CDR2: MDHEN and SYDVKM. The CDR3 length is 12 residues. The V end was cut by 1 base, the J end by 4 bases, with 4 bases between. The CDR3 reads CASSLLAETQYF. DNA for the CDR3: TGTGCCAGCAGTTTATTAGCAGAGACCCAGTACTTC. The variable domain in full, completed from reference TRBV28 and TRBJ2-5, reads DVKVTQSSRYLVKRTGEKVFLECVQDMDHENMFWYRQDPGLGLRLIYFSYDVKMKEKGDIPEGYSVSREKKERFSLILESASTNQTSMYLCASSLLAETQYFGPGTRLLVL.

The chain uses TRBV5-1 and TRBJ2-7; TRBD2 matches at 7 bases. The CDR3 spans 17 residues. The germline gives CDR1 SGHRS, CDR2 YFSETQ. V shed 0 bases and J 3 bases; nucleotides not matched to a gene: 12. The CDR3 here is CASSLAPAKGGYYEQYF. The CDR3 DNA sequence: TGCGCCAGCAGCTTGGCCCCTGCAAAGGGAGGGTACTACGAGCAGTACTTC.

V is TRBV19 and J is TRBJ2-7, with D possibly TRBD1 on 5 matching bases. The CDR3 spans 12 residues. V shed 1 base and J shed 5 bases, with 6 bases lying between them. CDR1 is LNHDA and CDR2 is SQIVND in the germline V gene (reference sequence). The chain's CDR3 is CASSIGGHEQYF. As DNA, the CDR3 is TGTGCCAGTAGTATAGGGGGCCACGAGCAGTACTTC.

The chain has TRBV10-1 and TRBJ2-3; 7 bases fit TRBD1. V gave up 5 bases and J gave up 1 base; unmatched junction bases: 9. Germline CDR1 WNHNN, CDR2 SYGVQD (reference sequence). The CDR3 has 16 residues. The CDR3 loop reads CASSRERQGGTDTQYF. CDR3 sequence (DNA): TGCGCCAGCAGTCGGGAAAGACAGGGAGGCACAGATACGCAGTATTTT.

The chain uses TRBV7-6 and TRBJ2-7; tentatively, D is TRBD1 or TRBD2 (5 bases each). Trimming removed 1 base at V and 5 bases at J, with 15 bases between. CDR3 length: 15 residues. Germline-derived CDR1 and CDR2 are SGHVS and FNYEAQ. CDR3 DNA: TGTGCCAGCAGCTTAGACCCGGGGCGTTCGAACGAGCAGTACTTC. Its translation: CASSLDPGRSNEQYF.

The chain carries TRBV4-3 and TRBJ2-2, with D perhaps matching TRBD2 (5 bases). The CDR3 contains 15 residues. Trimming took off 0 bases at V and 5 bases at J, with 10 bases between the two ends. Germline V gene lookup returns CDR1 LGHNA and CDR2 YSLEER. CDR3 amino acids: CASSQDRPGTGELFF. CDR3 coding DNA: TGCGCCAGCAGCCAAGATAGGCCGGGGACCGGGGAGCTGTTTTTT.

This sequence joins TRBV3-1 (or the pseudogene TRBV3-2) and TRBJ2-1, with TRBD2 matching over 16 bases. The V segment lost 4 bases and the J segment 1 base; nucleotides outside the gene matches: 4. Looked up from germline, CDR1 is LGHDT and CDR2 is YNNKEL (reference sequence). This CDR3 is 18 amino acids long. The CDR3 sequence is CASSPGTSGGGSYNEQFF. The CDR3 DNA follows: TGTGCCAGCAGCCCCGGGACTAGCGGGGGGGGTTCCTACAATGAGCAGTTCTTC.

The chain joins TRBV7-2 to TRBJ2-3; possibly TRBD2 for D (7 bases). There are 15 residues in the CDR3. Between the trimmed V and J ends, which lost 0 bases and 3 bases, there was a span of 10 bases. Per germline, CDR1 SGHTA and CDR2 FQGNSA. The CDR3 DNA reads TGTGCCAGCAGCTTAGCGGGGGGGCGGACAGATACGCAGTATTTT. Translated: CASSLAGGRTDTQYF.

The sample holds one count of this clone. In nucleotides, the CDR3 is TGTGCCGTTTCTAGTCTCTACAATGAGCAGTTCTTC. Its protein is CAVSSLYNEQFF. The chain joins TRBV28 to TRBJ2-1; D remains unclear. Germline CDR1 is MDHEN and CDR2 is SYDVKM. The length of the CDR3 is 12 residues. Trimming left V 11 bases short and J 3 bases short, with 11 bases between. Supplemented by reference TRBV28 and TRBJ2-1, the full variable domain reads DVKVTQSSRYLVKRTGEKVFLECVQDMDHENMFWYRQDPGLGLRLIYFSYDVKMKEKGDIPEGYSVSREKKERFSLILESASTNQTSMYLCAVSSLYNEQFFGPGTRLTVL.

The chain is built from TRBV11-2 and TRBJ1-2; 8 nucleotides align to TRBD1. Germline V gene lookup returns CDR1 SGHAT and CDR2 FQNNGV. The CDR3 has 18 residues. Trimming took 5 bases from V and 4 from J; bases not matched to a gene: 18. CDR3 nucleotides: TGTGCCAGCAGCCCCCGATCCCGCCGGAAAACAGGGGGCTATGGCTACACCTTC. Its protein product is CASSPRSRRKTGGYGYTF.

The gene calls are TRBV7-2 and TRBJ1-3; D unclear. Trimming shortened V by 6 bases and J by 1 base, and 7 bases separated the two germline ends. In germline, CDR1 is SGHTA, CDR2 FQGNSA. The CDR3 runs 13 residues. CDR3 loop: CASSFKSGNTIYF. The CDR3 region has the DNA TGTGCCAGCAGTTTCAAGTCTGGAAACACCATATATTTT. The full variable domain, completed using reference TRBV7-2 and TRBJ1-3, is GAGVSQSPSNKVTEKGKDVELRCDPISGHTALYWYRQSLGQGLEFLIYFQGNSAPDKSGLPSDRFSAERTGGSVSTLTIQRTQQEDSAVYLCASSFKSGNTIYFGEGSWLTVV.

This clone occurred a few times. The chain couples TRBV4-3 to TRBJ1-1, with 7 bases matching TRBD1. Germline V gene lookup returns CDR1 LGHNA and CDR2 YSLEER. The CDR3 is made up of 14 amino acids. V trimming: 1 base; J trimming: 5 bases; junction bases outside the gene matches: 4. CDR3 loop: CASSQGQGGTEAFF. In nucleotides, the CDR3 is TGCGCCAGCAGCCAAGGGCAGGGGGGTACTGAAGCTTTCTTT.

By share of the sample, this clone is medium-sized. This sequence joins TRBV19 and TRBJ1-1, with D possibly matching TRBD1 (6 bases). Germline V CDR1 and CDR2: LNHDA, SQIVND (reference sequence). V was shortened by 3 bases and J by 6 bases, with 14 bases between the two germline ends. This CDR3 has 14 amino acids. DNA of the CDR3: TGTGCCAGTAGTATGAAGAGATGGGGGCCTGAAGCTTTCTTT. Amino acids: CASSMKRWGPEAFF.

V is TRBV11-2 and J is TRBJ1-5, with unresolved D. The CDR3 is made up of 12 amino acids. V was clipped by 5 bases and J by 4 bases, with 6 bases between them. The germline V gene encodes CDR1 SGHAT and CDR2 FQNNGV. The CDR3 sequence: CASSPTNQPQHF. The CDR3 DNA follows: TGTGCCAGCAGCCCAACGAATCAGCCCCAGCATTTT.

The chain has TRBV28 and TRBJ2-6; D possibly uses TRBD1 or TRBD2 (5 bases each). Per germline, CDR1 MDHEN and CDR2 SYDVKM. This CDR3 contains 15 residues. Trimming removed 3 bases at V and 2 bases at J, with 8 bases between. The CDR3 DNA follows: TGTGCCAGCAGTTTCTGGGGGACTGGGGCCAACGTCCTGACTTTC. Its translation: CASSFWGTGANVLTF.

V and J are TRBV24-1 and TRBJ1-2; D not resolved. The CDR3 has 14 residues. The V end was cut by 0 bases, the J end by 2 bases, with 6 bases between. Germline V CDR1 and CDR2: KGHDR, SFDVKD. CDR3 coding DNA: TGTGCCACCAGTGATTTGAACCGGAACTATGGCTACACCTTC. Its protein product is CATSDLNRNYGYTF.

The chain is built from TRBV5-1 and TRBJ2-3; no clear D gene. This CDR3 is 16 amino acids long. V was shortened by 0 bases and J by 0 bases, with 11 bases between the two germline ends. Germline V gives CDR1 SGHRS, CDR2 YFSETQ. Written as DNA, the CDR3 is TGCGCCAGCAGCTTGGAGGGCGCCTTTAGCACAGATACGCAGTATTTT. Encoded protein: CASSLEGAFSTDTQYF.

V usage is TRBV6-5 and J usage is TRBJ2-4, with TRBD2 identical over 7 bases. The CDR3 runs to 13 residues. V trimming: 7 bases; J trimming: 9 bases; junction bases outside the gene matches: 9. Germline-derived CDR1 and CDR2 are MNHEY and SVGAGI. The CDR3 loop is CASIGAGLGIQYF. The CDR3 nucleotides read TGTGCCAGCATCGGAGCGGGGCTGGGCATTCAGTACTTC.

The V gene is TRBV5-1, the J gene TRBJ2-7; either TRBD1 or TRBD2 may fit D (5 bases each). The V gene lost 2 bases and the J gene lost 0 bases, with 9 bases spanning the gap. CDR3 length equals 14 residues. Per the germline V gene, CDR1 is SGHRS and CDR2 is YFSETQ. The CDR3 is CASSFGTYSYEQYF. The CDR3 nucleotides read TGCGCCAGCAGCTTTGGGACCTACTCCTACGAGCAGTACTTC.

This chain uses TRBV7-2 with TRBJ2-3; D not resolved. The CDR3 runs to 14 residues. Deletions cut 3 bases from V and 0 bases from J, with 7 bases between. Germline CDR1 SGHTA, CDR2 FQGNSA. This chain's CDR3 is CASSFLTSTDTQYF. DNA for the CDR3: TGTGCCAGCAGCTTTTTGACTAGCACAGATACGCAGTATTTT.

The chain has TRBV6-5 and TRBJ2-5; D might be TRBD1 or TRBD2, each matching 6 bases. Germline CDR1 and CDR2: MNHEY and SVGAGI. V was cut by 0 bases and J by 4 bases, with 12 bases left in between. The CDR3 extends over 15 amino acids. The CDR3 protein is CASSYSGGGGETQYF. In DNA form, the CDR3 reads TGTGCCAGCAGTTACTCGGGCGGAGGGGGAGAGACCCAGTACTTC.

The chain combines TRBV3-1 (or the pseudogene TRBV3-2) with TRBJ1-2, with unresolved D. The CDR3 has 14 residues. Per the germline V gene, CDR1 is LGHDT and CDR2 is YNNKEL (reference sequence). The ends were cut back, 4 bases at V and 0 bases at J, with 9 bases in the middle. CDR3 in amino acids: CASSLTGANYGYTF. The CDR3 region has the DNA TGTGCCAGCAGCCTTACCGGGGCTAACTATGGCTACACCTTC.

This chain joins TRBV28 and TRBJ1-5; 10 nucleotides line up with TRBD1. This CDR3 has 16 residues. Germline-derived CDR1 and CDR2 are MDHEN and SYDVKM. After removal of 2 bases from V and 5 bases from J, the junction contained 6 bases not matched to a gene. The CDR3 nucleotides are TGTGCCAGCAGTTTACTCGGGACAGGGGATGATCAGCCCCAGCATTTT. It encodes CASSLLGTGDDQPQHF.

The chain carries TRBV11-1 and TRBJ2-1, with D perhaps given as TRBD1 or TRBD2 (5 bases each). The germline V gene has CDR1 SGHAT and CDR2 FQDESV (reference sequence). The CDR3 runs to 14 residues. V was shortened by 4 bases and J by 5 bases, with 12 bases between the two germline ends. The CDR3 is CASSWDRVNNEQFF. For the CDR3, the DNA is TGTGCCAGCAGCTGGGACCGGGTCAACAATGAGCAGTTCTTC.

The rearrangement links TRBV27 to TRBJ1-2; D may be TRBD1 (6 bases). With 0 bases removed from V and 4 bases from J, the gap between germline ends came to 18 bases. This CDR3 comprises 17 residues. Per germline, CDR1 MNHEY and CDR2 SMNVEV (reference sequence). The CDR3 loop is CASSLSGHRAQGYGYTF. The CDR3 DNA follows: TGTGCCAGCAGTTTATCTGGTCACAGGGCCCAAGGCTATGGCTACACCTTC.

The chain has TRBV11-2 and TRBJ2-3, with TRBD1 matching 8 bases. The CDR3 is 14 residues long. Germline V CDR1 and CDR2: SGHAT, FQNNGV. J lost 6 bases, V lost 5 bases, and 7 bases had no gene match. The CDR3 is CASSHTRDRDTQYF. The CDR3 DNA reads TGTGCCAGCAGCCACACCCGGGACAGGGATACGCAGTATTTT.

V usage is TRBV11-2 and J usage is TRBJ1-2; D call uncertain. The CDR3 has 13 residues. CDR1 is SGHAT, CDR2 FQNNGV, per germline. Between the trimmed V and J ends, which lost 3 bases and 8 bases, there was a span of 13 bases. The CDR3 loop is CASSFAGGTGYTF. The DNA for the CDR3 is TGTGCCAGCAGCTTCGCGGGTGGTACGGGCTACACCTTC. The variable domain in full, with the rest retrieved from reference TRBV11-2 and TRBJ1-2, is EAGVAQSPRYKIIEKRQSVAFWCNPISGHATLYWYQQILGQGPKLLIQFQNNGVVDDSQLPKDRFSAERLKGVDSTLKIQPAKLEDSAVYLCASSFAGGTGYTFGSGTRLTVV.

This chain uses TRBV2 with TRBJ1-5; D might be TRBD1 (5 bases). CDR1 and CDR2 from the germline V gene are SNHLY and FYNNEI. V was clipped by 6 bases and J by 0 bases, with 12 bases between them. The CDR3 extends over 15 amino acids. The CDR3 coding sequence is TGTGCCAGCAGGACAGAAAAGATTAGCAATCAGCCCCAGCATTTT. Its protein product is CASRTEKISNQPQHF.

The chain links TRBV30 to TRBJ2-1; TRBD2 matches at 15 bases. Germline V gene sequence: CDR1 GTSNPN, CDR2 SVGIG (reference sequence). The length of the CDR3 is 17 residues. The ends lost 2 bases at V and 9 bases at J; junction bases unmatched: 11. In nucleotides, the CDR3 is TGTGCCTGGAGTACATTTAGGACTAGCGGGGGGGCGGGTGAGCAGTTCTTC. It translates to CAWSTFRTSGGAGEQFF.

CDR3 in DNA: TGTGCCAGTAGTATTGGGGACTCTGGAAACACCATATATTTT. Residues: CASSIGDSGNTIYF. The V gene is TRBV19, the J gene TRBJ1-3; the D is unclear. The CDR3 runs to 14 residues. Germline V lookup: CDR1 LNHDA, CDR2 SQIVND (reference sequence). V lost 3 bases and J lost 0, with 6 bases in between.

This rearrangement joins TRBV2 to TRBJ1-1; D may be TRBD1 (6 bases). CDR1 and CDR2 from the germline V gene are SNHLY and FYNNEI. V was cut by 7 bases and J by 0 bases, with 12 bases left in between. The CDR3 has 14 residues. The CDR3 DNA reads as TGTGCCAGCAAAATGGACAGACTGAACACTGAAGCTTTCTTT. Protein product: CASKMDRLNTEAFF.

This chain links TRBV7-3 with TRBJ1-1; unclear D gene. The CDR3 sequence is 13 residues long. Trimming removed 6 bases from V and 1 base from J, with 9 bases in between. Germline loops: CDR1 SGHTA, CDR2 FQGTGA. CDR3 protein: CASSLDTNTEAFF. The CDR3 coding sequence is TGTGCCAGCAGTTTAGACACGAACACTGAAGCTTTCTTT.